The next 25 T cell receptor beta chains were all read from a single sample in a study of shared clonotypes between healthy human individuals. The assay was immunoSEQ multiplex PCR, and TCRdb's table has in-frame clones only and misses some. In the table there are more than 600,000 clones, 90% to 95% of which are singletons. Terminally differentiated effector memory CD45RA+ cells were excluded from the naive CD8 cells, which were CD45RO-negative and positively selected for CCR7. The sample taken for sequencing was naive CD8+ T cells sorted from blood. These receptors were collected from a man aged 25-40 years in good health.

The rearrangement joins TRBV27 to TRBJ1-2; TRBD1 agrees at 10 bases. The CDR3 consists of 15 residues. Germline CDR1 is MNHEY and CDR2 is SMNVEV (reference sequence). V lost 5 bases and J lost 3; bases outside the gene matches: 6. The chain's CDR3 is CASSRGDRGYYGYTF. CDR3 sequence (DNA): TGTGCCAGCAGTAGGGGGGACAGGGGTTACTATGGCTACACCTTC.

The chain carries TRBV19 and TRBJ1-5; 7 nucleotides agree with TRBD1. Germline CDR1 reads LNHDA; CDR2 reads SQIVND (reference sequence). V shed 6 bases and J 3 bases; nucleotides not matched to a gene: 11. The CDR3 runs to 16 residues. The CDR3, as DNA: TGTGCCAGTAGCTGGGTCGGGACAGCCTACAATCAGCCCCAGCATTTT. Its translation is CASSWVGTAYNQPQHF.

V is TRBV5-4 and J is TRBJ2-7; tentative D call: TRBD1 (5 bases). CDR3 size: 15 residues. Trimming removed 4 bases from V and 2 bases from J, with 16 bases in between. The germline V gene has CDR1 SGHNT and CDR2 YYREEE (reference sequence). CDR3 loop: CASSLQGKDTYEQYF. CDR3 bases: TGTGCCAGCAGCCTCCAGGGAAAGGACACCTACGAGCAGTACTTC.

The chain couples TRBV7-9 to TRBJ2-5; 9 bases match TRBD1. The J call may be faulty, since TRBJ2-7 better matches the DNA end. Germline CDR1 reads SEHNR; CDR2 reads FQNEAQ (reference sequence). This CDR3 has 15 amino acids. CDR3 nucleotides: TGTGCCAGCAGCCTATGGACAGGGGTTAGCTACGAGCAGTACTTC. Its protein product is CASSLWTGVSYEQYF.

Only one count was recorded for this clone. The chain employs TRBV28 and TRBJ2-2; 10 nucleotides match TRBD1. The germline CDR1 and CDR2 sequences are MDHEN and SYDVKM. V gave up 6 bases and J gave up 7 bases; unmatched junction bases: 11. The CDR3 spans 16 residues. In DNA, the CDR3 is TGTGCCAGCAGAACGGGGGACAGGGGTTCCGACGGGGAGCTGTTTTTT. Translated: CASRTGDRGSDGELFF.

The rearrangement uses TRBV13 and TRBJ2-7, with D possibly being TRBD2 (6 bases). CDR3 length equals 14 residues. Germline V lookup: CDR1 PRHDT, CDR2 FYEKMQ (reference sequence). Trimming removed 6 bases from V and 9 bases from J, with 21 bases in between. The CDR3 is CASREEGGAHGQYF. The CDR3 bases are TGTGCCAGCAGGGAAGAGGGCGGGGCCCACGGGCAGTACTTC. Supplemented by reference TRBV13 and TRBJ2-7, the full variable domain reads AAGVIQSPRHLIKEKRETATLKCYPIPRHDTVYWYQQGPGQDPQFLISFYEKMQSDKGSIPDRFSAQQFSDYHSELNMSSLELGDSALYFCASREEGGAHGQYFGPGTRLTVT.

This chain connects TRBV27 to TRBJ2-7; tentatively, D is TRBD1 (6 bases). The germline V gene has CDR1 MNHEY and CDR2 SMNVEV (reference sequence). The V and J ends lost 2 bases and 6 bases respectively, with 11 bases between them. The CDR3 sequence is 13 residues long. In DNA, the CDR3 is TGTGCCAGCAGTTTAAGACAGGTTTCCGAGCAGTACTTC. This encodes CASSLRQVSEQYF.

This clone was seen just once. V gene TRBV28 combines with J gene TRBJ1-2; D not resolved. Germline-derived CDR1 and CDR2 are MDHEN and SYDVKM. The CDR3 is 15 residues long. The ends were cut back, 2 bases at V and 1 base at J, with 11 bases in the middle. This CDR3 reads CASSLGDPGNYGYTF. CDR3 nucleotide sequence: TGTGCCAGCAGTTTAGGTGACCCTGGTAACTATGGCTACACCTTC.

The chain employs TRBV11-2 and TRBJ2-5; D not certain. Trimming stripped 0 bases from V and 5 bases from J, with 16 bases between. Germline V gives CDR1 SGHAT, CDR2 FQNNGV. The CDR3 covers 16 residues. The CDR3 DNA sequence: TGTGCCAGCAGCTTAGATCACGACGGAGCGAGGGAGACCCAGTACTTC. It encodes CASSLDHDGARETQYF. Full variable domain (outside the CDR3, taken from reference TRBV11-2 and TRBJ2-5): EAGVAQSPRYKIIEKRQSVAFWCNPISGHATLYWYQQILGQGPKLLIQFQNNGVVDDSQLPKDRFSAERLKGVDSTLKIQPAKLEDSAVYLCASSLDHDGARETQYFGPGTRLLVL.

The CDR3 spells CASSSGTGVGEQFF. The CDR3 nucleotides are TGTGCCAGCAGCTCCGGGACAGGGGTGGGGGAGCAGTTCTTC. This chain connects TRBV5-6 to TRBJ2-1, with 10 positions matching TRBD1. V lost 3 bases and J lost 10; bases outside the gene matches: 7. This CDR3 spans 14 amino acids. Germline V gene lookup returns CDR1 SGHDT and CDR2 YYEEEE. Drawing the rest from reference TRBV5-6 and TRBJ2-1, the complete variable domain is DAGVTQSPTHLIKTRGQQVTLRCSPKSGHDTVSWYQQALGQGPQFIFQYYEEEERQRGNFPDRFSGHQFPNYSSELNVNALLLGDSALYLCASSSGTGVGEQFFGPGTRLTVL.

This clone showed up just once. The V call is TRBV6-4, the J call TRBJ2-1, with D uncertain. The germline V gene encodes CDR1 MRHNA and CDR2 SNTAGT. Trimming pared 3 bases from V and 7 bases from J, leaving 10 bases between. CDR3 length equals 13 residues. This CDR3 reads CASSDFSSNEQFF. In DNA form, the CDR3 reads TGTGCCAGCAGTGATTTTAGCTCGAATGAGCAGTTCTTC.

The DNA of the CDR3 is TGTGCCAGCAGCGGGGGACTAGCGGCGAACACCGGGGAGCTGTTTTTT. It encodes CASSGGLAANTGELFF. The rearrangement joins TRBV9 to TRBJ2-2; TRBD2 matches at 11 bases. After removal of 3 bases from V and 0 bases from J, the junction contained 1 base not matched to a gene. The CDR3 totals 16 residues. Germline V lookup: CDR1 SGDLS, CDR2 YYNGEE.

CDR3 coding DNA: TGTGCCAGTACCTCCCCCCGGGGAGCTTATTATGGCTACACCTTC. It specifies CASTSPRGAYYGYTF. The V and J genes are TRBV19 and TRBJ1-2; D ambiguous. Germline CDR1 is LNHDA and CDR2 is SQIVND (reference sequence). The CDR3 totals 15 residues. V lost 7 bases and J 5 bases, leaving 20 bases between the germline ends. Combining the CDR3 with reference TRBV19 and TRBJ1-2 gives the whole variable domain DGGITQSPKYLFRKEGQNVTLSCEQNLNHDAMYWYRQDPGQGLRLIYYSQIVNDFQKGDIAEGYSVSREKKESFPLTVTSAQKNPTAFYLCASTSPRGAYYGYTFGSGTRLTVV.

V usage is TRBV7-9 and J usage is TRBJ2-5; 7 bases fit TRBD1. The CDR3 is 16 amino acids. Germline CDR1 SEHNR, CDR2 FQNEAQ (reference sequence). J lost 2 bases, V lost 4 bases, and 10 bases had no gene match. CDR3: CASSYLPGTAQETQYF. CDR3 coding DNA: TGTGCCAGCAGCTACCTCCCCGGGACAGCACAAGAGACCCAGTACTTC.

CDR3 in amino acids: CASSLGGGRVTYGYTF. For the CDR3, the DNA is TGTGCCAGCAGCTTAGGTGGCGGCAGGGTGACCTATGGCTACACCTTC. V and J are TRBV11-2 and TRBJ1-2; TRBD1 might be the D (5 bases). This CDR3 is 16 amino acids long. Trimming took 1 base from V and 4 from J, leaving 16 bases between them. The germline V gene has CDR1 SGHAT and CDR2 FQNNGV.

The rearrangement joins TRBV28 to TRBJ2-7; 7 nucleotides line up with TRBD2. Germline V CDR1 and CDR2: MDHEN, SYDVKM. CDR3 length: 14 residues. V shed 6 bases, J shed 3 bases, and the junction held 8 bases outside the gene matches. The CDR3 is CASSPAGGDYEQYF. The CDR3 DNA sequence: TGTGCCAGCAGCCCGGCTGGGGGGGACTACGAGCAGTACTTC.

The chain is built from TRBV15 and TRBJ1-1; D is undetermined. Per the germline V gene, CDR1 is LNHNV and CDR2 is YYDKDF (reference sequence). The CDR3 sequence is 14 residues long. Trimming stripped 0 bases from V and 1 base from J, with 6 bases between. The CDR3 region has the DNA TGTGCCACCAGCAGAGATTCAAGGAACACTGAAGCTTTCTTT. Encoded protein: CATSRDSRNTEAFF.

In this sample, this clone turned up once. The chain combines TRBV5-4 with TRBJ2-7; D not resolved. Between the trimmed V and J ends, which lost 4 bases and 3 bases, there was a span of 17 bases. The germline gives CDR1 SGHNT, CDR2 YYREEE (reference sequence). The CDR3 extends over 15 amino acids. The CDR3 region has the DNA TGTGCCAGCAGCCGCCTGCTGGCGGACCACTACGAGCAGTACTTC. Encoded protein: CASSRLLADHYEQYF. Complete variable domain (other parts from reference TRBV5-4 and TRBJ2-7): ETGVTQSPTHLIKTRGQQVTLRCSSQSGHNTVSWYQQALGQGPQFIFQYYREEENGRGNFPPRFSGLQFPNYSSELNVNALELDDSALYLCASSRLLADHYEQYFGPGTRLTVT.

This chain uses TRBV4-1 with TRBJ2-1; D call uncertain. CDR3 length: 16 amino acids. Trimming pared 1 base from V and 3 bases from J, leaving 13 bases between. CDR1 and CDR2 (germline): MGHRA, YSYEKL. The CDR3 loop reads CASSQGSAALYNEQFF. The CDR3 DNA reads TGCGCCAGCAGCCAAGGTTCAGCAGCCCTCTACAATGAGCAGTTCTTC.

As to this clone: At one end, the junction sequence differs from germline, possibly due to a read error. The sample has other DNA sequences that encode this CDR3 too. The rearrangement links TRBV29-1 to TRBJ2-1; no clear D. Germline V gives CDR1 SQVTM, CDR2 ANQGSEA. The CDR3 covers 12 residues. The chain's CDR3 is CSVEAKYNEQFF. In DNA form, the CDR3 reads TGCAGCGTTGAGGCCAAATACAATGAGCAATTCTTC.

The J gene is TRBJ1-2, the V gene TRBV5-3, with D possibly being TRBD1 (5 bases). TRBV5-3 is treated as an ORF (open reading frame) with a function not yet certain. The CDR3 is 14 amino acids. Trimming removed 4 bases at V and 2 bases at J, with 12 bases between. The CDR3, as DNA: TGTGCCAGAAGCCTCCTTGGACACAACTATGGCTACACCTTC. Translated, it gives CARSLLGHNYGYTF.

A note on this clone: Other DNA sequences from this sample encode an identical CDR3 as well. The chain carries TRBV7-9 and TRBJ2-7; D is unclear. This CDR3 has 12 amino acids. V was shortened by 5 bases and J by 2 bases, with 7 bases between the two germline ends. Germline lookup yields CDR1 SEHNR and CDR2 FQNEAQ (reference sequence). CDR3 sequence: CASSHAAYEQYF. The CDR3 DNA is TGTGCCAGCAGCCACGCAGCCTACGAGCAGTACTTC.

V is TRBV7-9 and J is TRBJ2-3; the match to TRBD2 covers 13 bases. Germline CDR1 and CDR2: SEHNR and FQNEAQ (reference sequence). V dropped 3 bases and J dropped 2; count of bases not matched to a gene: 8. The CDR3 sequence is 18 residues long. This CDR3 reads CASSFGLAGVEDTDTQYF. In nucleotides, the CDR3 is TGTGCCAGCAGCTTCGGACTAGCGGGAGTGGAGGACACAGATACGCAGTATTTT.

The rearrangement uses TRBV14 and TRBJ1-4; weak D call: TRBD1 (6 bases). The CDR3 spans 15 residues. Looked up from germline, CDR1 is SGHDN and CDR2 is FVKESK. Trimming removed 0 bases from V and 5 bases from J, with 10 bases in between. The chain's CDR3 is CASSQDTDSNEKLFF. The DNA of the CDR3 is TGTGCCAGCAGCCAAGATACGGACAGCAATGAAAAACTGTTTTTT.

The chain employs TRBV6-5 and TRBJ2-7, with TRBD2 matching over 8 bases. Germline-derived CDR1 and CDR2 are MNHEY and SVGAGI. The ends lost 8 bases at V and 0 bases at J; junction bases unmatched: 9. This CDR3 comprises 15 residues. The CDR3 bases are TGTGCCAGCCAGAGTGGGCGGGAGGACTCCTACGAGCAGTACTTC. Its protein is CASQSGREDSYEQYF.